Detailed here is one T cell receptor beta chain. The CDR3 covers 20 residues. Germline values: CDR1 LNHDA, CDR2 SQIVND (reference sequence). V was trimmed by 6 bases and J by 0 bases, leaving 30 bases between them. Sequenced by immunoSEQ multiplex PCR; TCRdb stores in-frame clones only, minus some. Among about 480,000 clones listed, 70% to 90% were seen once. These data belong to a study of blood T cell repertoires in COVID-19. Recovery meant two consecutive negative NP/OP PCR tests, professional clearance, or resolved symptoms. V and J are TRBV19 and TRBJ2-7, with D possibly TRBD2 on 8 matching bases. Sample: PBMCs or T cells enriched from blood (not recorded which). The clonotype originates from a woman aged 40-49 years who had recovered from COVID-19. The CDR3 DNA reads TGTGCCAGTAGCCCCAGTTGGATCACTAGCGGCAGGGGGTACTCCTACGAGCAGTACTTC. It specifies CASSPSWITSGRGYSYEQYF. The whole variable domain, filled in from reference TRBV19 and TRBJ2-7, reads DGGITQSPKYLFRKEGQNVTLSCEQNLNHDAMYWYRQDPGQGLRLIYYSQIVNDFQKGDIAEGYSVSREKKESFPLTVTSAQKNPTAFYLCASSPSWITSGRGYSYEQYFGPGTRLTVT.